Sequencing of this T cell receptor (beta chain) was carried out in a study of cytomegalovirus exposure and HLA in healthy donors. The CDR3 extends over 15 amino acids. Germline-derived CDR1 and CDR2 are SGDLS and YYNGEE. Between the trimmed V and J ends, which lost 3 bases and 5 bases, there was a span of 17 bases. PCR used 60 Vbeta primers and 13 Jbeta primers. Sequencing used immunoSEQ multiplex PCR; TCRdb keeps in-frame clones, though not all of them. Among over 250,000 clones listed, around 66% were seen once. The sequencing sample was made of PBMCs. The genes are TRBV9 and TRBJ1-1; D gene unclear. The receptor's source is a female donor in good health and CMV-seronegative. The CDR3 DNA sequence: TGTGCCAGCAGCGCCCTTCCAGGTGGAAGAACTGAAGCTTTCTTT. This codes for CASSALPGGRTEAFF.